The sequence of this T cell receptor (beta chain) was determined in a study of T cells in Graves' hyperthyroidism and ophthalmopathy. This CDR3 is built from 15 residues. The ends were cut back, 3 bases at V and 4 bases at J, with 15 bases in the middle. Germline V gives CDR1 GTSNPN, CDR2 SVGIG (reference sequence). This clonotype was recorded many times. What was amplified from RNA transcripts were TCR beta CDR3 regions. With the HTBI primer set, the TCR CDR3 went through a first round of RT-PCR. Via MiXCR, TCRdb re-called the multiplex PCR reads, giving one row per CDR3 protein. The sample has 400,000 to 500,000 distinct CDR3 sequences; roughly 14% are singletons.

The genes are TRBV30 and TRBJ1-4; D is uncertain. The sequenced sample was blood. This TCR was sampled from a man between 18 and 29 years old with Graves' ophthalmopathy. CDR3 residues: CAWSPGFGSNEKLFF. The CDR3 DNA reads TGTGCCTGGAGCCCCGGATTCGGGAGTAATGAAAAACTGTTTTTT. Based on the CDR3 plus reference TRBV30 and TRBJ1-4, the full variable domain is SQTIHQWPATLVQPVGSPLSLECTVEGTSNPNLYWYRQAAGRGLQLLFYSVGIGQISSEVPQNLSASRPQDRQFILSSKKLLLSDSGFYLCAWSPGFGSNEKLFFGSGTQLSVL.